One T cell receptor beta chain is described in this entry. Its specificity is unknown. Each donor was a healthy Caucasian. This sample is part of a study of identical twins. Study outcomes and limitations: For out-of-frame alpha sequences shared by twins, low generation probability was in excess.

CDR1 SGDLS and CDR2 YYNGEE come from the germline V gene. This CDR3 has 15 amino acids. Trimming cost V 3 bases and J 2 bases; bases outside gene matches: 6. TCRdb re-derived calls from the 5' RACE reads in MiXCR, one entry per CDR3 protein. The sample lists about 520,000 distinct CDR3 sequences, less than 25% occurring once. The same data also went into a second study, on T cells expressing NK-cell markers. That report notes: Sorting was restricted to alpha-beta TCR T cells by an anti-gamma-delta TCR antibody in several experiments. Whether the expanded NKG2C+ T cell clones recognized HCMV remained unclear.

The origin of this receptor is a woman between 18 and 29 years old in good health. The rearrangement joins TRBV9 to TRBJ2-5; 8 bases match TRBD1. Sequenced input: CD4+ T cells sorted from blood. The CDR3 loop is CASSARGDRQETQYF. The CDR3 region has the DNA TGTGCCAGCAGCGCGAGAGGGGACAGGCAAGAGACCCAGTACTTC.